The clone carrying this T cell receptor (beta chain) showed up many times. CDR1 LNHDA and CDR2 SQIVND come from the germline V gene (reference sequence). The CDR3 sequence is 16 residues long. Trimming cost V 7 bases and J 2 bases, with 15 bases left between them. Repertoires were generated with immunoSEQ multiplex PCR, while TCRdb's copy carries only in-frame clones and drops some. The repertoire includes about 140,000 clones, around 73% of them detected once, and around 9.5% sits in the top ten. The sample comes from a study of blood T cell repertoires in COVID-19. Study-wide context: The samples span acute and convalescent COVID-19 from the United States, Italy and Spain. Sample material is recorded as cDNA or gDNA derived from T cells, B-cell-depleted T cells, or PBMCs.

The source of this sequence is a woman aged 45-59 years with active or convalescent COVID-19. The sequencing sample was made of peripheral blood. The chain employs TRBV19 and TRBJ1-6; TRBD1 might be the D (6 bases). CDR3 sequence reads: CASTPRQATYNSPLHF. The CDR3 DNA is TGTGCCAGTACCCCTCGACAGGCCACCTATAATTCACCCCTCCACTTT.